The text below deals with one T cell receptor beta chain. The sample originates from a study of response to subunit inactivated influenza vaccine. TCRdb itself ran the RT-PCR reads through MiXCR, one entry per CDR3 protein. Among hundreds of thousands of distinct CDR3 sequences, approximately 12% were seen once, and the ten largest hold 13%. The CDR3 contains 15 residues. Trimming cost V 2 bases and J 2 bases; bases outside gene matches: 5. This rearrangement joins TRBV12-3 or TRBV12-4 to TRBJ2-7; 8 bases are shared with TRBD2. The specimen comprised PBMCs from blood, sampled 45 days after vaccination. The sequence came from a man aged 50 or older who received an inactivated influenza vaccine. The CDR3 nucleotides read TGTGCCAGCAGTTTATCAACTAGCGGCCCCTACGAGCAGTACTTC. This codes for CASSLSTSGPYEQYF.